Following are 2 T cell receptor beta chains from one sample sequenced in a study of siplizumab effects on memory and regulatory T cells. Produced via immunoSEQ multiplex PCR; TCRdb's table is partial and in-frame only. In the table there are around 100,000 clones, more than 85% of which are singletons. The sequenced sample was CD4+ T cells sorted from blood. The source of these receptors is a human donor in good health. Some clones in this sample may be carry-over from other donors' samples.

The chain combines TRBV18 with TRBJ1-1; D is unresolved. This CDR3 is 12 amino acids long. CDR1 is KGHSH, CDR2 LQKENI, per germline. V was trimmed by 6 bases and J by 8 bases, leaving 13 bases between them. The CDR3 coding sequence is TGTGCCAGCTCCCCCCAGCGACGGGAAGCTTTCTTT. Amino acids: CASSPQRREAFF.

This chain connects TRBV30 to TRBJ2-7; possible D gene TRBD1, 7 bases. The germline gives CDR1 GTSNPN, CDR2 SVGIG (reference sequence). V gave up 3 bases and J gave up 6 bases, with 18 bases separating them. The CDR3 has 14 residues. This CDR3 is CAWRRDRDRGEQYF. Here the CDR3 DNA reads TGTGCCTGGAGGCGGGACCGGGACAGAGGCGAGCAGTACTTC.